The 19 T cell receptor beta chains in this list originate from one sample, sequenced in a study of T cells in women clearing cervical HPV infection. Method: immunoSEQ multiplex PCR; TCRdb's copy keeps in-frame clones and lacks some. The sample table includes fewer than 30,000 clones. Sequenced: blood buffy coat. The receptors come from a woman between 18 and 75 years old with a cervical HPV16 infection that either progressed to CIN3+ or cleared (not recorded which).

Incomplete CDR3 DNA: TGCAGCGTTGGGGACAGGGCGGAAAAA. It codes for CSVGDRAEK. The whole CDR3 region reads CSVGDRAEKLFF. This sequence joins TRBV29-1 and TRBJ1-4, with 9 bases aligning to TRBD1. The read halts 3 residues ahead of the CDR3 end, with the missing end drawn from the germline J gene. Germline lookup yields CDR1 SQVTM and CDR2 ANQGSEA. The trim removed 4 bases at V and 8 bases at J, leaving 2 bases unmatched. The CDR3 contains 12 residues.

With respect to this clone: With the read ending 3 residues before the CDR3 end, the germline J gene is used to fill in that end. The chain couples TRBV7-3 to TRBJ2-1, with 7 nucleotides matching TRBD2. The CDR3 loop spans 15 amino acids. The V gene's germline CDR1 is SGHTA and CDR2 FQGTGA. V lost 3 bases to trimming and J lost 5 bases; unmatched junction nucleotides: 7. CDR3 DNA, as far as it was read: TGTGCCAGCAGCTTGGTAGCGGGTGGGCACAATGAG. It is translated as CASSLVAGGHNE. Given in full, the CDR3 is CASSLVAGGHNEQFF.

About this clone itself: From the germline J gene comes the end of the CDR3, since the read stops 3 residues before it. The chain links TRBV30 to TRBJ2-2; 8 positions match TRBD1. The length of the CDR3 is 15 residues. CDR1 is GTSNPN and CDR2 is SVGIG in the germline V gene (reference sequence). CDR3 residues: CAWSVSQGARSPLFF. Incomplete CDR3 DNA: TGTGCCTGGAGTGTTAGCCAGGGGGCAAGGTCACCG.

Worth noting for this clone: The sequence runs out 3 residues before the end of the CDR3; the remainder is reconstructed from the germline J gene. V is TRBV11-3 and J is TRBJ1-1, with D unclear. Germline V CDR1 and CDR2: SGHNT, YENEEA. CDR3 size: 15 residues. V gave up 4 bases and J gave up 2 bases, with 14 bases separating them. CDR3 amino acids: CASSSPLLSNTEAFF. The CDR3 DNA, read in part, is TGTGCCAGCAGCTCCCCGTTACTTTCTAACACTGAA. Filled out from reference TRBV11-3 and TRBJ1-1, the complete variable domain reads EAGVVQSPRYKIIEKKQPVAFWCNPISGHNTLYWYLQNLGQGPELLIRYENEEAVDDSQLPKDRFSAERLKGVDSTLKIQPAELGDSAVYLCASSSPLLSNTEAFFGQGTRLTVV.

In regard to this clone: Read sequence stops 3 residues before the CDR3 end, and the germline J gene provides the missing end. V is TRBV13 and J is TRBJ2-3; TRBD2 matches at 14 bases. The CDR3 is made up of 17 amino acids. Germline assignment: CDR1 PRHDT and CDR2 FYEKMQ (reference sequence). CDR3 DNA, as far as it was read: TGTGCCAGCAGCTTAAGGGGACTAGCGGGAGATAGAGGGACG. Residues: CASSLRGLAGDRGT. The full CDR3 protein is CASSLRGLAGDRGTQYF.

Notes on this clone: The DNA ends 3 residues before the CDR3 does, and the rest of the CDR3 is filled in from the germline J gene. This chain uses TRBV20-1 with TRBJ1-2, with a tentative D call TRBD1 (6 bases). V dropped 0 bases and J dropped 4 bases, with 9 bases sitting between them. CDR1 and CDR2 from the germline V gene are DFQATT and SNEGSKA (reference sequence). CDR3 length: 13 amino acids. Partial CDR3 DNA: TGCAGTGCTAGAGAAGGGGGGGGCTATGGC. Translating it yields CSAREGGGYG. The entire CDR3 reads CSAREGGGYGYTF.

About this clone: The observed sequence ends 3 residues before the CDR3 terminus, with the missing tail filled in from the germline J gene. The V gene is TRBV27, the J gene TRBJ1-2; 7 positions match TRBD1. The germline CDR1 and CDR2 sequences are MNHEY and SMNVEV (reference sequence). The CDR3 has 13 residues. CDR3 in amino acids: CASSTRDSRGYTF. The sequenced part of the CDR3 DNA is TGTGCCAGCAGTACCCGGGACAGCAGGGGC.

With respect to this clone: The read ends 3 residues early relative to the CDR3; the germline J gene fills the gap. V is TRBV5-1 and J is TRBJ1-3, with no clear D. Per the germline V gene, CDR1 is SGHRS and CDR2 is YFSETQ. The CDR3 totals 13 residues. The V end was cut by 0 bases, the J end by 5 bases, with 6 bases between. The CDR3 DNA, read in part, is TGCGCCAGCAGCTTGGGCGGTCGAAACACC. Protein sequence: CASSLGGRNT. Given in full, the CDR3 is CASSLGGRNTIYF.

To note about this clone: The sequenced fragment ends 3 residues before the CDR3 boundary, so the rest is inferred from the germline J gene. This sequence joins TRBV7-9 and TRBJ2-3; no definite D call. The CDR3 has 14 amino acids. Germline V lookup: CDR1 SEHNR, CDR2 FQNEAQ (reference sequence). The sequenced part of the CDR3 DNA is TGTGCCAGCTCTCAAGGTAGTAGCAATCAGCCG. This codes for CASSQGSSNQP. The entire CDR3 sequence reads CASSQGSSNQPQYF.

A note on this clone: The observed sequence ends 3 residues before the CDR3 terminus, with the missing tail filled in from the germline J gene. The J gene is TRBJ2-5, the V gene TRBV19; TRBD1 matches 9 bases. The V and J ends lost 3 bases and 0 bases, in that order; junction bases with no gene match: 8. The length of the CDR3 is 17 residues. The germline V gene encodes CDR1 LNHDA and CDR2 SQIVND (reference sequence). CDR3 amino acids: CASSMGVGTGYQETQYF. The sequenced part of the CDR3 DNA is TGTGCCAGTAGTATGGGAGTCGGGACAGGGTACCAAGAGACC.

This CDR3 reads CASSLRLMSEQYF. The CDR3 bases that were read are TGTGCCAGCAGCTTGCGCTTAATGAGCGAG. The V and J genes are TRBV13 and TRBJ2-7; unclear D gene. Coverage ceases 3 residues before the CDR3 finishes, and the germline J gene fills in the end. Trimming left V 3 bases short and J 6 bases short, with 12 bases between. Per the germline V gene, CDR1 is PRHDT and CDR2 is FYEKMQ (reference sequence). The CDR3 consists of 13 residues. Supplemented by reference TRBV13 and TRBJ2-7, the full variable domain reads AAGVIQSPRHLIKEKRETATLKCYPIPRHDTVYWYQQGPGQDPQFLISFYEKMQSDKGSIPDRFSAQQFSDYHSELNMSSLELGDSALYFCASSLRLMSEQYFGPGTRLTVT.

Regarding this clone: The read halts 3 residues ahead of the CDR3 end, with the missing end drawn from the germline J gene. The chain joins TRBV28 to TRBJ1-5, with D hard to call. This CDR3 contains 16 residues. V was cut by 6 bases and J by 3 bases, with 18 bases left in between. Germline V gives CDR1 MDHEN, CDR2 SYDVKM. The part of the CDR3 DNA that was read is TGTGCCAGCAGGCTCCAGGCTTACCTTACCAATCAGCCC. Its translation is CASRLQAYLTNQP. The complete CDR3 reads CASRLQAYLTNQPQHF.

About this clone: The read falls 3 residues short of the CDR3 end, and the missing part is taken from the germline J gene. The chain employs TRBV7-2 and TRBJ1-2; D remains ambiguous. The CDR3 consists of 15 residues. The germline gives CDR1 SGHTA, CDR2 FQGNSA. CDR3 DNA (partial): TGTGCCAGCTCGTTGGGTTTTAGGGCTTACAATGAC. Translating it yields CASSLGFRAYND. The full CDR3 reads CASSLGFRAYNDYTF.

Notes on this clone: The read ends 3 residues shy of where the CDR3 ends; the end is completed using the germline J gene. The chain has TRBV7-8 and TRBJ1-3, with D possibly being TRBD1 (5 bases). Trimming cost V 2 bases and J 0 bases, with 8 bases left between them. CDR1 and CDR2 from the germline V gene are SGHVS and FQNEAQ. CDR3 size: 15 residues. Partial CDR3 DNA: TGTGCCAGCAGCTTAAGGGGTCACTCTGGAAACACC. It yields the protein CASSLRGHSGNT. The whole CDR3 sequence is CASSLRGHSGNTIYF.

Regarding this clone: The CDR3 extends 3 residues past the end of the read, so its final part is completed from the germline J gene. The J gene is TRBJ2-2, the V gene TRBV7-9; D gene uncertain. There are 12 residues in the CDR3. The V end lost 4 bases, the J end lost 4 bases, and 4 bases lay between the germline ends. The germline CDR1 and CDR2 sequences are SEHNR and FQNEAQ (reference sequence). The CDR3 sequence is CASSSPTGELFF. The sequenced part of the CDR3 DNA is TGTGCCAGCAGCTCTCCCACCGGGGAG.

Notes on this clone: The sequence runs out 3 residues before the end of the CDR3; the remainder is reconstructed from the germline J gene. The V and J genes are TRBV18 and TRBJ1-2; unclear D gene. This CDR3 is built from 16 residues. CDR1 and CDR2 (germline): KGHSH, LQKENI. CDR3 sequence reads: CASSPPGDLAKNIYTF. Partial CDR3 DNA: TGTGCCAGCTCACCACCCGGCGACTTAGCCAAAAACATC. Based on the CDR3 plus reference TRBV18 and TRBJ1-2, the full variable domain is NAGVMQNPRHLVRRRGQEARLRCSPMKGHSHVYWYRQLPEEGLKFMVYLQKENIIDESGMPKERFSAEFPKEGPSILRIQQVVRGDSAAYFCASSPPGDLAKNIYTFGSGTRLTVV.

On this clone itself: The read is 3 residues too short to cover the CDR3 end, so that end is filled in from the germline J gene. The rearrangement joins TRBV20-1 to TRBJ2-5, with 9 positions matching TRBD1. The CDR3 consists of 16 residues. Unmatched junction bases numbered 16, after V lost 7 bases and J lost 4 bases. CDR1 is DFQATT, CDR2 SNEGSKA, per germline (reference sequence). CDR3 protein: CSVEKPGTGLLETQYF. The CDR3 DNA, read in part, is TGCAGTGTCGAGAAGCCCGGGACAGGGTTGTTAGAGACC.

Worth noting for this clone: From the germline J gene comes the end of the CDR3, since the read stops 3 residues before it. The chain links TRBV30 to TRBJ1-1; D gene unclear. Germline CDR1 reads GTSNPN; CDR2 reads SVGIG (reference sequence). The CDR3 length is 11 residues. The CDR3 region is CAWNQGPEAFF. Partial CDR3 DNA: TGTGCCTGGAATCAAGGTCCCGAA.

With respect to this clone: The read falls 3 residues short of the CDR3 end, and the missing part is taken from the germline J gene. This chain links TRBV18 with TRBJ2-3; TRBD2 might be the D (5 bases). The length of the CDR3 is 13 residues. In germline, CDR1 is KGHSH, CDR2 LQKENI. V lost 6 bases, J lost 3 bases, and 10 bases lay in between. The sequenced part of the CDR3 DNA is TGTGCCAGCTCCGAACTAGAGACAGATACG. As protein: CASSELETDT. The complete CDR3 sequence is CASSELETDTQYF.